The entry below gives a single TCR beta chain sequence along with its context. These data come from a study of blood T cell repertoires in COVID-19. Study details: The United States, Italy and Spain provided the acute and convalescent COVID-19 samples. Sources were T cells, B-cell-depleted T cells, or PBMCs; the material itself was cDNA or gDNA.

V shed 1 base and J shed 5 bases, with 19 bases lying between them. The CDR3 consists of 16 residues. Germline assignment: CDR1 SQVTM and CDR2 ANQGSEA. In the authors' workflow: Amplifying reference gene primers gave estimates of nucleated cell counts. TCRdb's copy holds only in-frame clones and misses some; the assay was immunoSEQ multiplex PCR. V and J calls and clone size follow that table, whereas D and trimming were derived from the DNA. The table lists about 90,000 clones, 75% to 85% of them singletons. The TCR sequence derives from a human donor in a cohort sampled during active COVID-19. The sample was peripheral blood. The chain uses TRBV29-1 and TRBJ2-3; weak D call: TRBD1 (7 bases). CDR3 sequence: CSVEGAGRQGRDTQYF. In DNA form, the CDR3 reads TGCAGCGTTGAAGGGGCGGGAAGACAGGGCAGAGATACGCAGTATTTT.